This TCR beta chain is from a study of T cells in narcolepsy. The wider study: Healthy controls were enrolled alongside patients with narcolepsy type 1 or type 2. Overall study findings and caveats: Same-patient CSF and blood CD4+ T cell clonotypes included HCRT-specific and TRIB2-specific autoreactive ones. Some memory CD4+ repertoires had no autoreactive clone sequences. Healthy controls reportedly lacked the autoreactive clonotypes serially found in patients' blood.

Points on this clone: Its antigen remains unidentified.

The table came from immunoSEQ multiplex PCR; TCRdb's copy has only in-frame clones and leaves some out. The sample includes tens of thousands of clones, approximately 80% of them seen just once. The sequence derives from a human donor with narcolepsy. The sequencing input was CD45RA- memory CD4+ T cells from PBMCs.

CDR3 bases: TGTGCCAGTAGTCCCCGCCGGGGGGCGGGCGGTTACGAGCAGTACTTC. Its translation: CASSPRRGAGGYEQYF. This rearrangement joins TRBV19 to TRBJ2-7; possible D gene TRBD2, 7 bases. In germline, CDR1 is LNHDA, CDR2 SQIVND (reference sequence). The CDR3 runs to 16 residues. Trimming cost V 5 bases and J 4 bases, with 21 bases left between them.